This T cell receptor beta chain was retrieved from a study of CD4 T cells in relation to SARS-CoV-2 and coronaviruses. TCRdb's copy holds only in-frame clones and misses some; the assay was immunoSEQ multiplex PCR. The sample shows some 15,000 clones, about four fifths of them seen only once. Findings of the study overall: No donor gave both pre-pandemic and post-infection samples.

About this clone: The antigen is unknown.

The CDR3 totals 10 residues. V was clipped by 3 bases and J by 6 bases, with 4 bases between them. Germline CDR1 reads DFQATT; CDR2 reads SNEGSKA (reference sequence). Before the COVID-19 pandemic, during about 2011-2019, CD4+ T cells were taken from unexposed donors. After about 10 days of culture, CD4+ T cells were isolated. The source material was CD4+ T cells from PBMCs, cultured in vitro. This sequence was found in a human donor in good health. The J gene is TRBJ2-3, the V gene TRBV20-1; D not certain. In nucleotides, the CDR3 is TGCAGTGCTAGCCCGGATACGCAGTATTTT. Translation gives CSASPDTQYF.